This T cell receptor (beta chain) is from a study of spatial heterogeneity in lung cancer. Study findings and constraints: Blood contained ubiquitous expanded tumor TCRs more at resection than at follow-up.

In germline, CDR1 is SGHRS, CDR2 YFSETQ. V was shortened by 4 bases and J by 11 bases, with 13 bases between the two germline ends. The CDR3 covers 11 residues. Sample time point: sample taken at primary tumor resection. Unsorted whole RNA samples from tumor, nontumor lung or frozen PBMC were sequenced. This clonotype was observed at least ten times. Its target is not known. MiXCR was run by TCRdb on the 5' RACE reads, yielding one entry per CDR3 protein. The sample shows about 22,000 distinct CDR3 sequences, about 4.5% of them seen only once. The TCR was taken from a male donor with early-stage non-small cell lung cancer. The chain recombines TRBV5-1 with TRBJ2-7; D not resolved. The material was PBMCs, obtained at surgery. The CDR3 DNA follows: TGCGCCAGCAGCCACGAGCACATGGAGTACTTC. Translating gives CASSHEHMEYF.